This TCR beta chain was documented in a study of blood T cell repertoires in COVID-19 (dated by TCRdb to 2018 to 2020). For the study in its entirety: Samples from collaborators originated in the United States, Italy and Spain and spanned both the acute and convalescent phases of COVID-19. The samples were drawn from two sources: the first 160 participants of the ongoing ImmuneRACE study, and 950 to 1,500 subjects contributed by 6 global collaborators. Where available, HLA class I and class II types were taken from metadata supplied by the sample provider and were not determined by assay-based typing. A freely available public database, intended as a resource for researchers studying the immune response to SARS-CoV-2, is where the repertoires were released. The prospective study material was composed of cDNA or gDNA derived from T cells, B-cell-depleted T cells, or PBMCs. Sample metadata almost always included a de-identified subject ID, COVID-19 status, age in years and sex. The dataset comprised deeply sampled blood TCRbeta repertoires from subjects exposed to, actively infected with, or recovered from COVID-19.

TCRbeta CDR3 regions were amplified from genomic DNA by means of the immunoSEQ Assay, a bias-controlled multiplex PCR. From the authors' description of their analysis: Nucleated cell counts per sample were estimated from amplification of reference gene primers within the assay. To quantify the absolute abundance of each unique TCRbeta CDR3 rearrangement, sequence reads were collapsed and filtered. Productive Simpson clonality was computed per sample as the square root of Simpson's diversity index over productive rearrangements. Imported from immuneACCESS, the table was reduced by TCRdb to in-frame sequences with V and J called. These copies leave out some clones; in studies compared against another copy, an unresolved V gene accounts for under half, and the cause of the remainder is not known. V and J calls and clone size are as listed in that table; D and trimming were resolved from the DNA. This sample is represented by some 72,000 clones; 70% to 90% of them were singletons. Clones ranked in the top ten supply roughly 4.4% of the sample.

The paper as a whole reports these results and caveats: How much clinical and demographic metadata was included differed by source and by participant, and the metadata was provided uncurated.

In its sample, this clone was seen once. Its antigen is still unknown. No clone much larger than this one lies a single base away; base qualities are absent. Spanning cysteine to phenylalanine, the CDR3 consists of 17 amino acids. CDR3 DNA is the only sequence kept; it has 51 bases, read in frame from the first base. The germline V gene gives CDR1 as MNHEY and CDR2 as SVGEGT. V is cut back by 4 bases and J by 2 bases, with 10 bases in the junction unmatched. Collaborating institutions collected whole blood in K2EDTA tubes following their own protocols. For TCRbeta analysis, collaborators shipped samples in one of three forms: frozen whole blood, isolated PBMCs, or DNA extracted from either of those sample types.

The sequence was collected from a man between 50 and 59 years old with active COVID-19. Sequenced sample: peripheral blood. Here the chain combines TRBV6-2 or TRBV6-3 and TRBJ2-2; TRBD1 matches 7 bases in the middle. The nucleotide sequence reads as follows: TGTGCCAGCAGTTTACGGGGCAGGGGGACCAACACCGGGGAGCTGTTTTTT. The encoded protein is CASSLRGRGTNTGELFF.